This T cell receptor (beta chain) is from a study of blood T cell repertoires in COVID-19. The CDR3 contains 15 residues. V lost 4 bases to trimming and J lost 4 bases; unmatched junction nucleotides: 8. Germline loops: CDR1 SGHRS, CDR2 YFSETQ. Sequenced by immunoSEQ multiplex PCR; TCRdb stores in-frame clones only, minus some. The table includes roughly 400,000 clones, about 89% detected once. The TCR originated in a middle-aged woman who had been exposed to COVID-19. The sequenced material came from PBMCs or T cells enriched from blood (not recorded which). The chain has TRBV5-1 and TRBJ2-1; 7 bases are a match to TRBD2. The CDR3 sequence is CASSPGGSQYNEQFF. CDR3 nucleotides: TGCGCCAGCAGCCCGGGAGGATCCCAATACAATGAGCAGTTCTTC.